Listed here are 24 T cell receptor beta chains from one sample, sequenced in a study of CD8+CD57+ T cells in acquired aplastic anemia. An expansion of CD8+CD57+ cells by flow cytometry had been shown in patients chosen for sequencing. The TCR beta profiling, which covered VDJ combination and CDR3 sequence, was carried out using genomic DNA as the template. One entry per CDR3 protein, called by TCRdb with MiXCR from the reads. The sample shows around 200,000 distinct CDR3 sequences, 50% to 70% of them seen only once. The source material was sorted CD4+, CD8+, or CD8+CD57+ T cells (not recorded which) from PBMCs. These receptors originate from a human donor with aplastic anemia.

The rearrangement joins TRBV10-3 to TRBJ1-5; no reliable D call. This CDR3 is built from 14 residues. V gave up 0 bases and J gave up 1 base, with 4 bases separating them. Germline CDR1 reads ENHRY; CDR2 reads SYGVKD. The CDR3 protein is CAISESESNQPQHF. CDR3 coding DNA: TGTGCCATCAGTGAGTCGGAGAGCAATCAGCCCCAGCATTTT.

The chain employs TRBV7-8 and TRBJ2-2; a weak D match, TRBD2 (6 bases). The CDR3 extends over 15 amino acids. Trimming shortened V by 4 bases and J by 4 bases, and 13 bases separated the two germline ends. Per the germline V gene, CDR1 is SGHVS and CDR2 is FQNEAQ. The CDR3 DNA is TGTGCCAGCAGCTCTGGGACTTCCGGCACCGGGGAGCTGTTTTTT. It encodes CASSSGTSGTGELFF.

V and J are TRBV7-2 and TRBJ2-7, with 9 nucleotides matching TRBD1. CDR1 and CDR2 from the germline V gene are SGHTA and FQGNSA. Trimming removed 6 bases from V and 7 bases from J; junction bases left unmatched: 10. This CDR3 region has 14 residues. CDR3 DNA sequence: TGTGCCAGCAGGGCCGGGACAGGGTTCGGAGAGCAGTACTTC. Its protein is CASRAGTGFGEQYF.

The chain couples TRBV19 to TRBJ2-7; 9 bases line up with TRBD1. This CDR3 contains 14 residues. J gave up 4 bases and V 5 bases, and 6 bases lay outside the gene matches. Germline V CDR1 and CDR2: LNHDA, SQIVND (reference sequence). This chain's CDR3 is CASSRRDRAYEQYF. Here the CDR3 DNA reads TGTGCCAGTAGTCGCCGGGACAGGGCGTACGAGCAGTACTTC.

The chain employs TRBV24-1 and TRBJ2-3; possible D gene TRBD2, 6 bases. Trimming removed 5 bases from V and 3 bases from J, with 14 bases in between. CDR3 length: 15 amino acids. Germline CDR1 KGHDR, CDR2 SFDVKD. The CDR3, as DNA: TGTGCCACCAGTGCCCCGGGAGTAGAGACAGATACGCAGTATTTT. It is translated as CATSAPGVETDTQYF.

The chain is built from TRBV7-9 and TRBJ1-5; 12 bases are shared with TRBD1. Germline V CDR1 and CDR2: SEHNR, FQNEAQ (reference sequence). J was trimmed by 5 bases and V by 8 bases; bases with no gene match: 4. This CDR3 has 14 residues. In DNA, the CDR3 is TGTGCCAGCCGGGGACAGGGGGCCGATCAGCCCCAGCATTTT. Translation gives CASRGQGADQPQHF.

This clonotype has only a few counts. The chain joins TRBV20-1 to TRBJ2-7; 8 nucleotides agree with TRBD2. Trimming at V came to 6 bases and at J to 1 base, leaving 5 bases not matched to a gene. The CDR3 has 13 residues. Germline V gene sequence: CDR1 DFQATT, CDR2 SNEGSKA (reference sequence). Written as DNA, the CDR3 is TGCAGTGCGCGGACTAGCCGATCCTACGAGCAGTACTTC. Its translation: CSARTSRSYEQYF.

This clonotype was counted a few times. CDR3: CASSTSGNTGELFF. For the CDR3, the DNA is TGCGCCAGCAGTACTAGCGGTAACACCGGGGAGCTGTTTTTT. The V gene is TRBV5-1, the J gene TRBJ2-2, with 8 nucleotides matching TRBD2. After removal of 5 bases from V and 2 bases from J, the junction contained 2 bases not matched to a gene. Germline V gene lookup returns CDR1 SGHRS and CDR2 YFSETQ. The CDR3 sequence is 14 residues long. Complete variable domain (other parts from reference TRBV5-1 and TRBJ2-2): KAGVTQTPRYLIKTRGQQVTLSCSPISGHRSVSWYQQTPGQGLQFLFEYFSETQRNKGNFPGRFSGRQFSNSRSEMNVSTLELGDSALYLCASSTSGNTGELFFGEGSRLTVL.

In its sample, this clonotype was seen many times. The chain has TRBV6-2 or TRBV6-3 and TRBJ2-7; D is unclear. Germline loops: CDR1 MNHEY, CDR2 SVGEGT. V shed 3 bases and J shed 0 bases, with 9 bases lying between them. CDR3 size: 14 residues. The CDR3 DNA sequence: TGTGCCAGCAGTTATGAGAGAAGCTCCTACGAGCAGTACTTC. This sequence encodes CASSYERSSYEQYF.

The V call is TRBV2, the J call TRBJ2-1; TRBD2 might be the D (5 bases). The CDR3 has 13 amino acids. The germline V and J ends were trimmed by 2 bases and 6 bases, with 8 bases remaining between them. Germline CDR1 reads SNHLY; CDR2 reads FYNNEI. The CDR3 bases are TGTGCCAGCAGTGAAAATCGGGGCAATGAGCAGTTCTTC. This sequence encodes CASSENRGNEQFF.

This chain uses TRBV19 with TRBJ1-3, with 7 nucleotides matching TRBD1. V was pared by 6 bases and J by 4 bases, with 6 bases of the junction left unmatched. CDR1 is LNHDA, CDR2 SQIVND, per germline (reference sequence). CDR3 length: 14 amino acids. CDR3 nucleotide sequence: TGTGCCAGTAGATTGACAGGGTCCGGAAACACCATATATTTT. This translates into CASRLTGSGNTIYF.

This clonotype was detected ten times or more. The J gene is TRBJ2-6, the V gene TRBV15; possibly TRBD1 or TRBD2 for D (6 bases each). Trimming cost V 0 bases and J 0 bases, with 15 bases left between them. The CDR3 consists of 19 residues. The V gene's germline CDR1 is LNHNV and CDR2 YYDKDF (reference sequence). CDR3 residues: CATSRDGGGIHSGANVLTF. CDR3 DNA sequence: TGTGCCACCAGCAGAGATGGGGGCGGGATACACTCTGGGGCCAACGTCCTGACTTTC.

The chain has TRBV7-3 and TRBJ2-2, with D perhaps matching TRBD1 (5 bases). V dropped 6 bases and J dropped 1 base, with 9 bases sitting between them. Germline V gene sequence: CDR1 SGHTA, CDR2 FQGTGA. The CDR3 consists of 14 residues. The CDR3 DNA reads as TGTGCCAGCAGGCGACAGAGGAACACCGGGGAGCTGTTTTTT. Its protein product is CASRRQRNTGELFF.

The chain combines TRBV20-1 with TRBJ2-7; 8 nucleotides line up with TRBD1. V shed 3 bases and J 3 bases; nucleotides not matched to a gene: 7. The CDR3 has 14 residues. CDR1 and CDR2 (germline): DFQATT, SNEGSKA (reference sequence). The CDR3 DNA reads as TGCAGTGCTAGTGTCCGGACAGGGAACTACGAGCAGTACTTC. Encoded protein: CSASVRTGNYEQYF.

The chain combines TRBV20-1 with TRBJ2-3; D unresolved. Germline CDR1 reads DFQATT; CDR2 reads SNEGSKA (reference sequence). This CDR3 has 15 residues. Trimming stripped 0 bases from V and 2 bases from J, with 12 bases between. CDR3 amino acids: CSARDRERITDTQYF. As DNA, the CDR3 is TGCAGTGCTAGAGATAGGGAACGGATCACAGATACGCAGTATTTT.

This clonotype occurred a few times. This chain links TRBV27 with TRBJ1-1; 7 bases match TRBD1. Germline V gives CDR1 MNHEY, CDR2 SMNVEV (reference sequence). V trimming: 4 bases; J trimming: 5 bases; junction bases outside the gene matches: 4. CDR3 length equals 13 residues. The CDR3 DNA reads TGTGCCAGCAGTTCCCAGGGGGTAACTGAAGCTTTCTTT. Translating it yields CASSSQGVTEAFF.

The chain recombines TRBV7-9 with TRBJ1-2; maybe TRBD1 (6 bases). V lost 1 base and J lost 4, with 10 bases in between. The CDR3 runs 14 residues. Per germline, CDR1 SEHNR and CDR2 FQNEAQ (reference sequence). CDR3 DNA sequence: TGTGCCAGCAGCTTAGACGCCAGGGGCTATGGCTACACCTTC. Its protein is CASSLDARGYGYTF. Based on the CDR3 plus reference TRBV7-9 and TRBJ1-2, the full variable domain is DTGVSQNPRHKITKRGQNVTFRCDPISEHNRLYWYRQTLGQGPEFLTYFQNEAQLEKSRLLSDRFSAERPKGSFSTLEIQRTEQGDSAMYLCASSLDARGYGYTFGSGTRLTVV.

The chain links TRBV2 to TRBJ2-7; D is perhaps TRBD2 (6 bases). V lost 11 bases, J lost 7 bases, and 15 bases lay in between. Germline CDR1 is SNHLY and CDR2 is FYNNEI. This CDR3 spans 11 amino acids. CDR3 sequence (DNA): TGTGCCGGGGGGTCGGTGGGGGAGCAGTACTTC. Translation gives CAGGSVGEQYF.

V usage is TRBV6-5 and J usage is TRBJ2-7; the D gene is possibly TRBD1 (6 bases). The CDR3 extends over 12 amino acids. V was trimmed by 6 bases and J by 5 bases, leaving 11 bases between them. The germline CDR1 and CDR2 sequences are MNHEY and SVGAGI. CDR3 sequence: CASRPTGNEQYF. DNA for the CDR3: TGTGCCAGCAGGCCCACAGGGAACGAGCAGTACTTC.

This rearrangement joins TRBV5-6 to TRBJ1-1, with D uncertain. Germline CDR1 reads SGHDT; CDR2 reads YYEEEE. Trimming stripped 0 bases from V and 7 bases from J, with 16 bases between. The CDR3 runs to 15 residues. The CDR3 region has the DNA TGTGCCAGCAGCTTGGCCGGGCAGCATCCCCATGAAGCTTTCTTT. Its protein product is CASSLAGQHPHEAFF. The complete variable domain, with remaining parts taken from reference TRBV5-6 and TRBJ1-1, reads DAGVTQSPTHLIKTRGQQVTLRCSPKSGHDTVSWYQQALGQGPQFIFQYYEEEERQRGNFPDRFSGHQFPNYSSELNVNALLLGDSALYLCASSLAGQHPHEAFFGQGTRLTVV.

The chain employs TRBV20-1 and TRBJ2-2; D unclear. Between the trimmed V and J ends, which lost 7 bases and 3 bases, there was a span of 6 bases. The germline CDR1 and CDR2 sequences are DFQATT and SNEGSKA (reference sequence). This CDR3 is 11 amino acids long. For the CDR3, the DNA is TGCAGTGTTATCGACACCGGGGAGCTGTTTTTT. This gives the protein CSVIDTGELFF.

CDR3 region: CATSSDRTLYGYTF. The CDR3 DNA reads TGTGCCACCAGCAGCGACAGGACTCTCTATGGCTACACCTTC. V is TRBV15 and J is TRBJ1-2; D may be TRBD1 (6 bases). The CDR3 length is 14 residues. Trimming left V 3 bases short and J 4 bases short, with 12 bases between. In germline, CDR1 is LNHNV, CDR2 YYDKDF (reference sequence).

The chain is built from TRBV15 and TRBJ1-5; D remains unclear. The CDR3 covers 15 residues. Germline CDR1 and CDR2: LNHNV and YYDKDF (reference sequence). The V gene lost 3 bases and the J gene lost 0 bases, with 9 bases spanning the gap. CDR3 region: CATSSDGSSNQPQHF. CDR3 DNA: TGTGCCACCAGCAGCGACGGGTCTAGCAATCAGCCCCAGCATTTT.

CDR3 amino acids: CASSLALSSTDTQYF. The DNA of the CDR3 is TGCGCCAGCAGCTTGGCGCTGAGTAGCACAGATACGCAGTATTTT. This chain links TRBV5-1 with TRBJ2-3, with D unclear. The germline CDR1 and CDR2 sequences are SGHRS and YFSETQ. The ends were cut back, 0 bases at V and 0 bases at J, with 8 bases in the middle. This CDR3 contains 15 residues.